The entry that follows covers one T cell receptor (beta chain) sequence. Its antigen is currently unknown. This entry is derived from a study of T cells expressing NK-cell markers. Study in general: Researchers got TCR beta repertoires out of sorted CD3+CD56+NKG2C+, CD3+CD56+NKG2C- and CD3+CD56-NKG2C+ T cells. General study points: The contribution of dominant NKG2C+ clonotypes to CD8+ T cells in five to seven donors was roughly 1.0-7.0%.

In germline, CDR1 is SNHLY, CDR2 FYNNEI. The CDR3 totals 13 residues. Researchers built TCR beta cDNA using 5'RACE template switching with UMIs. TCRdb re-called the 5' RACE reads; one entry per CDR3 protein, DNA not given. This sample contains 150,000 to 180,000 distinct CDR3 sequences. The chain has TRBV2 and TRBJ2-2; absent DNA, TCRdb's TRBD1 call cannot be checked. The sequenced sample was blood T cells: a sorted CD56 or NKG2C T cell subset, CD4+ or CD8+ T cells, or bulk PBMC T cells (not recorded which). The clonotype originates from a woman aged 45-59 years in good health. This chain's CDR3 is CASTLGGALELFF. The whole variable domain, remainder taken from reference TRBV2 and TRBJ2-2, is EPEVTQTPSHQVTQMGQEVILRCVPISNHLYFYWYRQILGQKVEFLVSFYNNEISEKSEIFDDQFSVERPDGSNFTLKIRSTKLEDSAMYFCASTLGGALELFFGEGSRLTVL.